This paragraph reports one TCR beta chain. This record belongs to a study of blood T cell repertoires in COVID-19. Study information: T cells, B-cell-depleted T cells, or PBMCs provided the cDNA or gDNA that served as material.

Participants were aged about 18 to 90 years, lived in 20 to 25 US areas, and enrolled virtually. Participants reported their clinical history, and cohort assignment relied on those reports. CDR1 is MNHEY, CDR2 SVGAGI, per germline. V lost 7 bases and J lost 2, with 15 bases in between. The length of the CDR3 is 14 residues. Sequencing used immunoSEQ multiplex PCR; TCRdb keeps in-frame clones, though not all of them. Of 90,000 to 120,000 clones listed, 80% to 90% were seen once; the top ten hold approximately 2.6%. The J gene is TRBJ2-7, the V gene TRBV6-5, with a weak D call TRBD2 (6 bases). The sequenced material came from PBMCs or T cells enriched from blood (not recorded which). The receptor was isolated from a woman aged 45-65 years who had recovered from COVID-19. DNA of the CDR3: TGTGCCAGCACCCCCTGGCGGGGTACCTACGAGCAGTACTTC. Its protein is CASTPWRGTYEQYF.